Listed here are 20 T cell receptor beta chains from one sample, sequenced in a study of blood T cell repertoires in COVID-19. Clones were sequenced by immunoSEQ multiplex PCR, and TCRdb holds only the in-frame ones, with some missing. Seen here are about 66,000 clones, about 86% observed once, and the top ten hold 5.5% to 8.5%. The sequencing sample was made of peripheral blood. The receptors derive from a man aged 50 or older with active COVID-19.

This rearrangement joins TRBV2 to TRBJ1-6; TRBD1 agrees at 10 bases. CDR1 and CDR2 from the germline V gene are SNHLY and FYNNEI. The CDR3 loop spans 16 amino acids. The V and J ends lost 4 bases and 9 bases, in that order; junction bases with no gene match: 9. The CDR3 DNA reads TGTGCCAGCAGTGGAGATCCGGGACAGGGGCTTTCACCCCTCCACTTT. Translation: CASSGDPGQGLSPLHF. The variable domain in full, with the rest retrieved from reference TRBV2 and TRBJ1-6, is EPEVTQTPSHQVTQMGQEVILRCVPISNHLYFYWYRQILGQKVEFLVSFYNNEISEKSEIFDDQFSVERPDGSNFTLKIRSTKLEDSAMYFCASSGDPGQGLSPLHFGNGTRLTVT.

This clone was counted once. The chain employs TRBV6-2 or TRBV6-3 and TRBJ2-7, with TRBD1 matching over 8 bases. The CDR3 consists of 16 residues. Looked up from germline, CDR1 is MNHEY and CDR2 is SVGEGT. Trimming removed 2 bases from V and 4 bases from J; junction bases left unmatched: 10. The CDR3 protein is CASSYGTGARFYEQYV. CDR3 DNA: TGTGCCAGCAGTTACGGGACAGGAGCCCGATTTTACGAGCAGTACGTC.

The rearrangement joins TRBV7-2 to TRBJ2-7, with a weak D call TRBD1 (5 bases). This CDR3 is 15 amino acids long. Trimming took off 3 bases at V and 2 bases at J, with 14 bases between the two ends. Germline V gene data show CDR1 as SGHTA and CDR2 as FQGNSA. The CDR3 sequence is CASSFDSVVAYEQYF. The CDR3 DNA reads TGTGCCAGCAGCTTCGACAGCGTAGTTGCCTACGAGCAGTACTTC.

The chain couples TRBV6-4 to TRBJ2-2; a weak D match, TRBD2 (6 bases). The CDR3 has 16 amino acids. The germline V gene has CDR1 MRHNA and CDR2 SNTAGT. The V end lost 8 bases, the J end lost 0 bases, and 16 bases lay between the germline ends. As DNA, the CDR3 is TGTGCCAGCCGCGACGATAGCGGTACGAACACCGGGGAGCTGTTTTTT. Protein: CASRDDSGTNTGELFF.

The chain employs TRBV3-1 (or the pseudogene TRBV3-2) and TRBJ1-2; 8 nucleotides line up with TRBD1. V lost 1 base, J lost 0 bases, and 1 base stayed unmatched. Germline assignment: CDR1 LGHDT and CDR2 YNNKEL (reference sequence). The CDR3 spans 15 residues. The CDR3 loop is CASSQGDRTNYGYTF. DNA of the CDR3: TGTGCCAGCAGCCAAGGGGACAGGACTAACTATGGCTACACCTTC.

This chain connects TRBV3-1 (or the pseudogene TRBV3-2) to TRBJ1-3; 7 positions agree with TRBD1. The germline gives CDR1 LGHDT, CDR2 YNNKEL (reference sequence). CDR3 size: 15 residues. Trimming removed 4 bases from V and 4 bases from J; junction bases left unmatched: 7. The CDR3 sequence is CASSPLGTAGNTIYF. Written as DNA, the CDR3 is TGTGCCAGCAGCCCTCTCGGGACAGCAGGAAACACCATATATTTT.

This rearrangement joins TRBV9 to TRBJ2-1; D might be TRBD2 (6 bases). Germline CDR1 reads SGDLS; CDR2 reads YYNGEE. The CDR3 consists of 12 residues. V dropped 1 base and J dropped 16 bases, with 15 bases sitting between them. CDR3 coding DNA: TGTGCCAGCAGCGTAAATGGAGGGGCAAGCTTCTTC. It yields the protein CASSVNGGASFF.

The V and J genes are TRBV7-9 and TRBJ1-3, with D maybe TRBD1 (5 bases). CDR1 is SEHNR, CDR2 FQNEAQ, per germline (reference sequence). V lost 5 bases to trimming and J lost 4 bases, with 15 bases between them. The CDR3 is made up of 15 amino acids. CDR3 amino acids: CASSLYSGRGNTIYF. DNA of the CDR3: TGTGCCAGCAGCCTCTATTCAGGGAGGGGAAACACCATATATTTT.

This chain links TRBV29-1 with TRBJ2-7; possibly TRBD1 for D (5 bases). This CDR3 is 12 amino acids long. V dropped 4 bases and J dropped 7 bases, with 14 bases sitting between them. From germline, CDR1 is SQVTM and CDR2 ANQGSEA. CDR3 nucleotide sequence: TGCAGCGTTGGCACAGGCCTGAGTGAGCAGTACTTC. This translates into CSVGTGLSEQYF.

The chain recombines TRBV20-1 with TRBJ2-7, with 8 bases lining up with TRBD1. V was pared by 3 bases and J by 6 bases, with 13 bases of the junction left unmatched. Germline CDR1 is DFQATT and CDR2 is SNEGSKA (reference sequence). The CDR3 spans 15 residues. The CDR3, as DNA: TGCAGTGCTAGTGCCCCGGACAGGGCCCCTGGCGAGCAGTACTTC. It encodes CSASAPDRAPGEQYF.

The rearrangement links TRBV3-1 (or the pseudogene TRBV3-2) to TRBJ2-2; 7 bases agree with TRBD1. The CDR3 contains 14 residues. The junction had 4 bases not matched to a gene; V was cut back by 2 bases and J by 7 bases. Germline CDR1 LGHDT, CDR2 YNNKEL (reference sequence). The CDR3 reads CASSQTDRVGELFF. CDR3 bases: TGTGCCAGCAGCCAAACCGACAGGGTCGGGGAGCTGTTTTTT.

The chain recombines TRBV18 with TRBJ2-1, with D maybe TRBD2 (5 bases). This CDR3 contains 16 residues. Trimming removed 3 bases at V and 2 bases at J, with 14 bases between. The germline gives CDR1 KGHSH, CDR2 LQKENI. The CDR3 region has the DNA TGTGCCAGCTCACCCAACCGAGGGATGGCCTACAATGAGCAGTTCTTC. Its protein product is CASSPNRGMAYNEQFF.

The chain carries TRBV7-9 and TRBJ2-3; 9 bases fit TRBD2. Germline V gene sequence: CDR1 SEHNR, CDR2 FQNEAQ (reference sequence). The CDR3 loop spans 15 amino acids. Trimming removed 5 bases from V and 3 bases from J; junction bases left unmatched: 6. Here the CDR3 DNA reads TGTGCCAGCAGCCCCGTAGCGGGAGCTACAGATACGCAGTATTTT. This encodes CASSPVAGATDTQYF.

This chain uses TRBV19 with TRBJ2-1; a possible D gene is TRBD2 (5 bases). V gave up 4 bases and J gave up 7 bases, with 20 bases separating them. The CDR3 loop spans 16 amino acids. Germline V gene data show CDR1 as LNHDA and CDR2 as SQIVND (reference sequence). The CDR3 sequence: CASSSRIGVGWNEQFF. CDR3 nucleotide sequence: TGTGCCAGTAGTAGTCGGATCGGGGTGGGCTGGAATGAGCAGTTCTTC.

This clone was observed a single time. The chain couples TRBV11-3 to TRBJ2-3, with D unclear. V lost 1 base and J 5 bases, leaving 7 bases between the germline ends. The CDR3 contains 13 residues. Germline CDR1 SGHNT, CDR2 YENEEA. CDR3 coding DNA: TGTGCCAGCAGCTTAGCAGGTGTAGATACGCAGTATTTT. Translation gives CASSLAGVDTQYF.

This sequence joins TRBV5-6 and TRBJ1-2; D possibly corresponds to TRBD1 (5 bases). The CDR3 loop spans 15 amino acids. Deletions cut 0 bases from V and 3 bases from J, with 12 bases between. Germline loops: CDR1 SGHDT, CDR2 YYEEEE. As DNA, the CDR3 is TGTGCCAGCAGCTTGGCCGGAAAAGGGGACTATGGCTACACCTTC. It specifies CASSLAGKGDYGYTF.

The chain couples TRBV18 to TRBJ2-6; 9 nucleotides agree with TRBD1. Germline V gene lookup returns CDR1 KGHSH and CDR2 LQKENI. V was clipped by 3 bases and J by 2 bases; unmatched bases: 17. The CDR3 totals 21 residues. This CDR3 is CASSPQNHLGTGSTGANVLTF. The CDR3 DNA follows: TGTGCCAGCTCACCGCAAAACCACCTCGGGACAGGGAGTACTGGGGCCAACGTCCTGACTTTC.

V and J are TRBV7-3 and TRBJ2-3; 14 nucleotides agree with TRBD2. V trimming: 3 bases; J trimming: 14 bases; junction bases outside the gene matches: 7. The CDR3 has 14 amino acids. Germline CDR1 is SGHTA and CDR2 is FQGTGA. CDR3 bases: TGTGCCAGCAGCTTCGGACTAGCGGGGGGCCACATGTATTTT. Translation gives CASSFGLAGGHMYF.

The chain links TRBV7-8 to TRBJ1-5; the D gene is possibly TRBD1 (5 bases). The V end lost 5 bases, the J end lost 0 bases, and 14 bases lay between the germline ends. Germline V lookup: CDR1 SGHVS, CDR2 FQNEAQ. CDR3 size: 16 residues. The CDR3 sequence is CASSLRQHNSNQPQHF. CDR3 DNA: TGTGCCAGCAGCCTCCGACAGCACAATAGCAATCAGCCCCAGCATTTT.

The chain uses TRBV28 and TRBJ2-5; D remains ambiguous. CDR3 length: 15 amino acids. CDR1 MDHEN and CDR2 SYDVKM come from the germline V gene. V lost 4 bases and J 5 bases, leaving 17 bases between the germline ends. As DNA, the CDR3 is TGTGCCAGCAGTTCAAGACGACATATCCAGGAGACCCAGTACTTC. This gives the protein CASSSRRHIQETQYF.